Listed below are T cell receptor beta chains from one sample, sequenced in a study of T-cell reconstitution after alpha-beta-depleted transplantation in children. From the PCR reads, TCRdb called clonotypes with MiXCR, one entry per CDR3 protein. The sample carries some 600,000 distinct CDR3 sequences, 16% recorded once. This material consisted of PBMCs from the stem cell graft donor, taken from the stem cell graft. These receptor sequences come from a human donor who donated a stem cell graft to a child with acute myeloid leukemia. Both conserved end residues are part of each CDR3. A D gene is named only where the DNA matches it firmly. Clone size is given for some rows only: seen once, a few or many times, or a class if the clone is expanded.

j_call,clone_size,v_call,d_call,cdr3_nt,cdr3_aa
TRBJ1-1,-,TRBV7-9,-,TGTGCCAGCAGCCTATTAAAAGTGGAGGGCACTGAAGCTTTCTTT,CASSLLKVEGTEAFF
TRBJ1-1,few,TRBV4-1,-,TGCGCCAGCAGCCAATTGGGGATTCAGAACACTGAAGCTTTCTTT,CASSQLGIQNTEAFF
TRBJ2-1,many,TRBV6-1,-,TGTGCCAGCAGTAGTCCGAGAAGCAATGAGCAGTTCTTC,CASSSPRSNEQFF
TRBJ1-3,-,TRBV20-1,TRBD1,TGCAGTGCTTGGACAGGGACTGGAAACACCATATATTTT,CSAWTGTGNTIYF
TRBJ2-1,-,TRBV20-1,-,TGCAGTGCTTCCCGGGACAAGCAGTTCTTC,CSASRDKQFF
TRBJ1-2,few,TRBV27,-,TGTGCCAGCAGTTTAACCGGACAGATAAAGAACTATGGCTACACCTTC,CASSLTGQIKNYGYTF
TRBJ2-7,few,TRBV20-1,-,TGCAGTGCTAGAGGGGGATTGAGGGGGGTTTACGAGCAGTACTTC,CSARGGLRGVYEQYF
TRBJ1-2,many,TRBV6-5,-,TGTGCCAGCAGTTACTTGGGGGGCAGTGGCTACACCTTC,CASSYLGGSGYTF
TRBJ2-5,-,TRBV6-5,-,TGTGCCAGCAGTTACTCCGGGGTGGCGAGGCAGACCCAGTACTTC,CASSYSGVARQTQYF
TRBJ2-5,many,TRBV20-1,TRBD2,TGCAGTGCTAGAGTAGAAGCGGGGGGGCTTTTGGAGACCCAGTACTTC,CSARVEAGGLLETQYF
TRBJ2-3,-,TRBV12-3/TRBV12-4,TRBD1,TGTGCCAGCAGTTTCTACAGGGGAAGCGGCACAGATACGCAGTATTTT,CASSFYRGSGTDTQYF
TRBJ1-5,many,TRBV20-1,-,TGCAGTGCGCCGGGGCCCAATAGCAATCAGCCCCAGCATTTT,CSAPGPNSNQPQHF
TRBJ1-1,many,TRBV20-1,-,TGCAGTGCTCCGGACAGTTCTGAAGCTTTCTTT,CSAPDSSEAFF
TRBJ1-4,few,TRBV12-3/TRBV12-4,-,TGTGCCAGCAGTATGGGACCGGTCGGTGAAAAACTGTTTTTT,CASSMGPVGEKLFF
TRBJ2-5,few,TRBV14,-,TGTGCCAGCAGCCAAGATGGACCGAAGGAGACCCAGTACTTC,CASSQDGPKETQYF
TRBJ2-1,many,TRBV20-1,TRBD2,TGCAGTGTTCCGGGGGGGCCGCGCAATGAGCAGTTCTTC,CSVPGGPRNEQFF
TRBJ2-3,many,TRBV20-1,TRBD1,TGCAGTGCTAGACGACAGGGCAGCACAGATACGCAGTATTTT,CSARRQGSTDTQYF
TRBJ2-3,-,TRBV5-1,-,TGCGCCAGCAGGAAGGAGGGCGGCCTGTGGGGCACAGATACGCAGTATTTT,CASRKEGGLWGTDTQYF
TRBJ1-4,-,TRBV12-3/TRBV12-4,-,TGTGCCAGCAGTTCGCCCAAAAAGGGTAATGAAAAACTGTTTTTT,CASSSPKKGNEKLFF
TRBJ2-7,-,TRBV18,-,TGTGCCAGCTCACCACGAGGGTTCCCCAACGAGCAGTACTTC,CASSPRGFPNEQYF
TRBJ1-4,few,TRBV5-5,-,TGTGCCAGCAGCTGGGGGGCCGAAAAACTGTTTTTT,CASSWGAEKLFF
TRBJ2-1,few,TRBV2,TRBD2,TGTGCCAGCAGGCTAGCGGGGGGGCATCACAATGAGCAGTTCTTC,CASRLAGGHHNEQFF
TRBJ2-1,many,TRBV30,-,TGTGCCTGGGGTGGGGGATCTAGCGTCGGGGAGCAGTTCTTC,CAWGGGSSVGEQFF
TRBJ2-1,-,TRBV28,TRBD1,TGTGCCAGCAGTTTGACAGGGTGGGGAAATGAGCAGTTCTTC,CASSLTGWGNEQFF
TRBJ2-3,-,TRBV28,TRBD1,TGTGCCAGCAGTTTACCCCTAACAGGGGCCACCACAGATACGCAGTATTTT,CASSLPLTGATTDTQYF
TRBJ1-1,-,TRBV20-1,TRBD1,TGCAGTCCTTTCTCCGGTAACGGACAGGGGGTAACTGAAGCTTTCTTT,CSPFSGNGQGVTEAFF
TRBJ2-2,-,TRBV5-6,-,TGTGCCAGCAGCTTGGTAATTCAGGGAAACACCGGGGAGCTGTTTTTT,CASSLVIQGNTGELFF
TRBJ2-2,many,TRBV20-1,-,TGCAGTGCTCTTCCCCCACAGTACACCGGGGAGCTGTTTTTT,CSALPPQYTGELFF
TRBJ1-3,-,TRBV3-1,TRBD1,TGTGCCAGCATTGATCAGGGGGCAGCTGGAAACACCATATATTTT,CASIDQGAAGNTIYF
TRBJ2-6,once,TRBV7-9,-,TGTGCCAGCAGCTTAGCGCTGGGGGCTGGGGCCAACGTCCTGACTTTC,CASSLALGAGANVLTF
TRBJ2-3,many,TRBV20-1,-,TGCAGTGCTAGAACCGGGATCCTCACAGATACGCAGTATTTT,CSARTGILTDTQYF